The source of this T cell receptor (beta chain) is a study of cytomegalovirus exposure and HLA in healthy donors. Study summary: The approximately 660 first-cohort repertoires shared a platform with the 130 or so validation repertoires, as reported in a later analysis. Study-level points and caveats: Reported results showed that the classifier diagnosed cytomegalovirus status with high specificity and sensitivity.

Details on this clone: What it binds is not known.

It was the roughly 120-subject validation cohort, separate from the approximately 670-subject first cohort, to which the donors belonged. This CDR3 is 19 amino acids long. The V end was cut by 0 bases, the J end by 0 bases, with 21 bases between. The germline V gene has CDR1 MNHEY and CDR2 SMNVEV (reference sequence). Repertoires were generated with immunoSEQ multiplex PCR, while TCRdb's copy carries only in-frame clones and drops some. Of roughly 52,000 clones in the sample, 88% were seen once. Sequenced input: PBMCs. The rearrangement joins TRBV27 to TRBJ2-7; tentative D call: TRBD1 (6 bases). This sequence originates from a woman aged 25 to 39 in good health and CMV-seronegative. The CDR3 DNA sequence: TGTGCCAGCAGTTTATCCCCGTCCAGATGGGGGCGAAGCTCCTACGAGCAGTACTTC. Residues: CASSLSPSRWGRSSYEQYF.